This T cell receptor beta chain was observed in a study of identifying expanded T cells in peripheral blood. Trimming took 0 bases from V and 11 from J; bases not matched to a gene: 14. CDR1 SGHDN and CDR2 FVKESK come from the germline V gene. The CDR3 sequence is 16 residues long. Clones were sequenced by immunoSEQ multiplex PCR, and TCRdb holds only the in-frame ones, with some missing. The table lists tens of thousands of clones, around 84% of them singletons. The source material was blood. J is TRBJ1-1 and V is TRBV14; 8 bases line up with TRBD1. The source is a person between 18 and 75 years old in good health. Here the CDR3 DNA reads TGTGCCAGCAGCCAAGATTTAACTGCCAGGGGGCGCCAGGCTTTCTTT. It encodes CASSQDLTARGRQAFF.